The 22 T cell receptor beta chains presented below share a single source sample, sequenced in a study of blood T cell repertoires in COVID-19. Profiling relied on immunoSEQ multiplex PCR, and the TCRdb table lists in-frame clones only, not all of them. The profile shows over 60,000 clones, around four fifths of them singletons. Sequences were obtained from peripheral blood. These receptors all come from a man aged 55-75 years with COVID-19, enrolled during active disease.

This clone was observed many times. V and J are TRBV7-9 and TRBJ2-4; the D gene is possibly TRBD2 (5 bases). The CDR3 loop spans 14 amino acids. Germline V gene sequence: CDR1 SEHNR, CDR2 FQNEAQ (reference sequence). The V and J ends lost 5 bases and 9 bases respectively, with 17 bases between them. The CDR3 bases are TGTGCCAGCAGCCCCCAAGGAACGGCGGGCATTCAGTACTTC. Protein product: CASSPQGTAGIQYF.

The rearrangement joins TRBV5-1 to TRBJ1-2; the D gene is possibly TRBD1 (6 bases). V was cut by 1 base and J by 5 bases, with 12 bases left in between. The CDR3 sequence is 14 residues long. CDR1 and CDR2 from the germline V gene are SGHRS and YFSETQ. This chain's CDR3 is CASSLTGLYYGYTF. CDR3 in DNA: TGCGCCAGCAGCTTGACAGGGTTGTATTATGGCTACACCTTC.

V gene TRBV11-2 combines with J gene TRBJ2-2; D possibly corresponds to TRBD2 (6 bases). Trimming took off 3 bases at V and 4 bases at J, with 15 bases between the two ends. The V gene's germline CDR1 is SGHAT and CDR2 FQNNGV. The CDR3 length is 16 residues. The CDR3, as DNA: TGTGCCAGCAGCTTCAGCGGGTTCGAAGGCACCGGGGAGCTGTTTTTT. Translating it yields CASSFSGFEGTGELFF.

The CDR3 bases are TGCGCCAGATCCTACGTTTTAGGGACATGGACCTACGAGCAGTACTTC. Protein product: CARSYVLGTWTYEQYF. This sequence joins TRBV5-1 and TRBJ2-7, with D possibly TRBD1 on 6 matching bases. The CDR3 loop spans 16 amino acids. Trimming left V 8 bases short and J 2 bases short, with 23 bases between. The germline V gene encodes CDR1 SGHRS and CDR2 YFSETQ.

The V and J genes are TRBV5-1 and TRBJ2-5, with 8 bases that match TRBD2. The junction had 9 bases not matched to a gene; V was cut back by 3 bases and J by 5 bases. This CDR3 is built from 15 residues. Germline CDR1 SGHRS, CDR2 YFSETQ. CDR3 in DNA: TGCGCCAGCAGCTCCCGTAGCGGGATCGGGGAGACCCAGTACTTC. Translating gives CASSSRSGIGETQYF.

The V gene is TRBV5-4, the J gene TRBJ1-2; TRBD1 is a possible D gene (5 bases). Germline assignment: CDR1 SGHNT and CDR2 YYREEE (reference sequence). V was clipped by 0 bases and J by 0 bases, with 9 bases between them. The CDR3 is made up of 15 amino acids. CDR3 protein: CASSLGTRTNYGYTF. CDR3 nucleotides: TGTGCCAGCAGCTTGGGGACACGAACTAACTATGGCTACACCTTC.

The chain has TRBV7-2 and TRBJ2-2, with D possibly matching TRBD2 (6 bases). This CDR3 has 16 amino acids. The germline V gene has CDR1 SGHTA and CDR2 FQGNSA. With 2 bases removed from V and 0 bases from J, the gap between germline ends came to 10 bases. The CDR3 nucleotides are TGTGCCAGCAGCTTATACAGCGGGTCGAACACCGGGGAGCTGTTTTTT. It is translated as CASSLYSGSNTGELFF.

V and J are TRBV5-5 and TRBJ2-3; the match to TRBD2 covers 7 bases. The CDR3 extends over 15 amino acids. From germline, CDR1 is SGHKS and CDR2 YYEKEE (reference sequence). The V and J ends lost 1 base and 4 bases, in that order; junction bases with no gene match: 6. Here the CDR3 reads CASSLSASGADTQYF. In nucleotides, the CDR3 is TGTGCCAGCAGCTTGTCCGCTAGCGGCGCAGATACGCAGTATTTT.

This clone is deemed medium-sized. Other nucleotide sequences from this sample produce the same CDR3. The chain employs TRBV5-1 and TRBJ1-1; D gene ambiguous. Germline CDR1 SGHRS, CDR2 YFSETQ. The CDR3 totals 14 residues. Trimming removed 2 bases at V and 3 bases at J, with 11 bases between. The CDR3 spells CASSLDPEDTEAFF. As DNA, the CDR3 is TGCGCCAGCAGCTTAGACCCGGAGGACACTGAAGCTTTCTTT.

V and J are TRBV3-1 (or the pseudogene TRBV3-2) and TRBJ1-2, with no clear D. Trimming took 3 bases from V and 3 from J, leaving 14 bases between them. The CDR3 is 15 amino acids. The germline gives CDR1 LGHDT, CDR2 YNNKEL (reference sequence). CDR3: CASSQLSEAYYGYTF. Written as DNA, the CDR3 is TGTGCCAGCAGCCAGTTGAGCGAGGCGTACTATGGCTACACCTTC.

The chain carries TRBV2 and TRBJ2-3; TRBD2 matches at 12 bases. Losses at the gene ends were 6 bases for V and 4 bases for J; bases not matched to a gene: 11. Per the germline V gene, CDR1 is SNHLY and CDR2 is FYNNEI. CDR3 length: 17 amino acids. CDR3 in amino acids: CASRSLAGGPISDTQYF. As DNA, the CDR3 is TGTGCCAGCAGGTCCCTAGCGGGAGGGCCGATCTCAGATACGCAGTATTTT.

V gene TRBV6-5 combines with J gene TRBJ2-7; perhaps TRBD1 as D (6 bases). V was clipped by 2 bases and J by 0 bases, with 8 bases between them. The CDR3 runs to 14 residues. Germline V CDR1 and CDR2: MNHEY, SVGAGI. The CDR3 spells CASSYSRGSYEQYF. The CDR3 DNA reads TGTGCCAGCAGTTACAGCAGGGGCTCCTACGAGCAGTACTTC.

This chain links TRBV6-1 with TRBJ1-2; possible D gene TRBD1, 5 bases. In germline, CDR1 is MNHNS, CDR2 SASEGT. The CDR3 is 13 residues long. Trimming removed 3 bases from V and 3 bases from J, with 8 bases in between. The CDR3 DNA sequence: TGTGCCAGCAGTGAGACAGAAGACTATGGCTACACCTTC. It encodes CASSETEDYGYTF.

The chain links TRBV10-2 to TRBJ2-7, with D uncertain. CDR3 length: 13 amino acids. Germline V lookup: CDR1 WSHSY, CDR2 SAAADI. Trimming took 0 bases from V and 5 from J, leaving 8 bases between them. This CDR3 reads CASSESVQNEQYF. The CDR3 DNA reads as TGCGCCAGCAGTGAGTCGGTACAGAACGAGCAGTACTTC.

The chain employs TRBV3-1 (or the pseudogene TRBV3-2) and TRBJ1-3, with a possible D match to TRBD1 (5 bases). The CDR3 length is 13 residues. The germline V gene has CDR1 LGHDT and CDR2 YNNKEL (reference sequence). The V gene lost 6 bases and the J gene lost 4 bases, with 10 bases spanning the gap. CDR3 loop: CASRQVSGNTIYF. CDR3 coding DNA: TGTGCCAGCAGACAGGTGTCAGGAAACACCATATATTTT.

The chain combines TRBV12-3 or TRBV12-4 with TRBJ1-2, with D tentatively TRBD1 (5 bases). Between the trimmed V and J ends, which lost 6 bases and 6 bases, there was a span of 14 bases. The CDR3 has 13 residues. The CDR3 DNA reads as TGTGCCAGCAGCAGGGAAGTTGGGGATGGCTACACCTTC. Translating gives CASSREVGDGYTF.

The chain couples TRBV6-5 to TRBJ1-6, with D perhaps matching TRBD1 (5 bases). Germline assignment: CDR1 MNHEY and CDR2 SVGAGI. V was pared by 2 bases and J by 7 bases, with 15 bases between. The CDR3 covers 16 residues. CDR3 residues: CASSYVGGLGNSPLHF. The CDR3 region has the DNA TGTGCCAGCAGTTACGTGGGGGGGTTAGGAAATTCACCCCTCCACTTT.

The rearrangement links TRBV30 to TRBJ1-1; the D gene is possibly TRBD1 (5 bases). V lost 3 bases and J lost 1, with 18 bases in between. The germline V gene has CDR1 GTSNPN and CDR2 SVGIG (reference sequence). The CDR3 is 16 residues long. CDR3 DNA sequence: TGTGCCTGGAGCGCCATCTTGGGGCCAGCGAACACTGAAGCTTTCTTT. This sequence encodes CAWSAILGPANTEAFF.

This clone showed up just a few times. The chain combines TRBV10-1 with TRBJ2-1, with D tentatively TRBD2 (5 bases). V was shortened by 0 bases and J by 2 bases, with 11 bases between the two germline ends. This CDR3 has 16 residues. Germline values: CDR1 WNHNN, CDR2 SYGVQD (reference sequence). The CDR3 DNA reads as TGCGCCAGCAGTGAGTCGAGACTACCGACCTACAATGAGCAGTTCTTC. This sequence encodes CASSESRLPTYNEQFF.

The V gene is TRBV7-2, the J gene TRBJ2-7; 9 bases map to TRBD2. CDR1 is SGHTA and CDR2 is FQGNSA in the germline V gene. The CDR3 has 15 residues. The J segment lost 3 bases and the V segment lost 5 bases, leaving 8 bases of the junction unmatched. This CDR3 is CASSASSGRGYEQYF. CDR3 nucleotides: TGTGCCAGCAGCGCAAGTAGCGGGAGAGGCTACGAGCAGTACTTC.

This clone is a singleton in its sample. Here the CDR3 reads CASSQDRGPEAFF. In DNA form, the CDR3 reads TGCGCCAGCAGCCAGGACAGAGGACCTGAAGCTTTCTTT. The V call is TRBV5-1, the J call TRBJ1-1, with D tentatively TRBD1 (6 bases). Germline values: CDR1 SGHRS, CDR2 YFSETQ. This CDR3 is 13 amino acids long. V shed 4 bases and J shed 6 bases, with 13 bases lying between them.

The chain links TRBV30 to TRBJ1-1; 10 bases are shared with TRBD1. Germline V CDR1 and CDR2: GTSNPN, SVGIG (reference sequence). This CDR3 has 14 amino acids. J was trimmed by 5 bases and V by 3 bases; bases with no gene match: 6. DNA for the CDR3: TGTGCCTGGAGGGGCGGGACAGGGGTAACTGAAGCTTTCTTT. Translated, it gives CAWRGGTGVTEAFF. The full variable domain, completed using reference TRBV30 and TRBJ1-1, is SQTIHQWPATLVQPVGSPLSLECTVEGTSNPNLYWYRQAAGRGLQLLFYSVGIGQISSEVPQNLSASRPQDRQFILSSKKLLLSDSGFYLCAWRGGTGVTEAFFGQGTRLTVV.